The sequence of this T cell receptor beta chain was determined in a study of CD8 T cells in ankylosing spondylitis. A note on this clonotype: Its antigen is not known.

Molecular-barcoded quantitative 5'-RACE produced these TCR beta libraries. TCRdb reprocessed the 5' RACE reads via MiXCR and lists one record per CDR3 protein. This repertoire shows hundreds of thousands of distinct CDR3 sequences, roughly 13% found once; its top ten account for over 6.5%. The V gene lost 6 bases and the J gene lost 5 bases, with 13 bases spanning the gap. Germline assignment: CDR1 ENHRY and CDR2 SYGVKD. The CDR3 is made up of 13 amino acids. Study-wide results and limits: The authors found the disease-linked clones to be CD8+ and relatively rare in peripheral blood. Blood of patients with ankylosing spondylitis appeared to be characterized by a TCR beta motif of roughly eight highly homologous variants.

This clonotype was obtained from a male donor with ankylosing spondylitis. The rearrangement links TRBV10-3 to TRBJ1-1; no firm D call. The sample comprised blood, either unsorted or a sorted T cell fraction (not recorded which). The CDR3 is CAISLDWATEAFF. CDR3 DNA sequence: TGTGCCATCAGCCTCGACTGGGCAACTGAAGCTTTCTTT.